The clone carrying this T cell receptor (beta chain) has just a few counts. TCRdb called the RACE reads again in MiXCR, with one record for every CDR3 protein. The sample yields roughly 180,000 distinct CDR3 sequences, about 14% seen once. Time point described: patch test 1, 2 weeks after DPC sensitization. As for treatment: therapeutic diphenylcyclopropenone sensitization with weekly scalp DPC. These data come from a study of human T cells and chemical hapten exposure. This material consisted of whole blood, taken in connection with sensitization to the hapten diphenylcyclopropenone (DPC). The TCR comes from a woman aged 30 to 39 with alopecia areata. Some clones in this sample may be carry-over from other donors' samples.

CDR3 nucleotides: TGCAGCGTTGTCAAGCGTCCCTACGAGCAGTACTTC. Translating gives CSVVKRPYEQYF. V is TRBV29-1 and J is TRBJ2-7; D not certain. There are 12 residues in the CDR3. V shed 4 bases and J shed 2 bases, with 9 bases lying between them. Germline loops: CDR1 SQVTM, CDR2 ANQGSEA.